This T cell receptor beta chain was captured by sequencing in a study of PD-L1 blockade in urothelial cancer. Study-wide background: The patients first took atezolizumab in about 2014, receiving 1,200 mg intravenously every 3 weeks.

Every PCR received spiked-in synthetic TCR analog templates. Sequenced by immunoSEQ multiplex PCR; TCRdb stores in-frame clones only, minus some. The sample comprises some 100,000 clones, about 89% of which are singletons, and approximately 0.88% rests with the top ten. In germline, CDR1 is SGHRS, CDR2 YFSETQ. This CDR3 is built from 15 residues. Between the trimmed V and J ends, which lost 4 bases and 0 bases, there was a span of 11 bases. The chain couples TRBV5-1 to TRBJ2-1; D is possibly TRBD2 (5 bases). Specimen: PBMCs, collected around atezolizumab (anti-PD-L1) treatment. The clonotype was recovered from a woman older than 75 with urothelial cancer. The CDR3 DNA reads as TGCGCCAGCAGCCCGGAGGTTCTCTCCTACAATGAGCAGTTCTTC. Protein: CASSPEVLSYNEQFF.